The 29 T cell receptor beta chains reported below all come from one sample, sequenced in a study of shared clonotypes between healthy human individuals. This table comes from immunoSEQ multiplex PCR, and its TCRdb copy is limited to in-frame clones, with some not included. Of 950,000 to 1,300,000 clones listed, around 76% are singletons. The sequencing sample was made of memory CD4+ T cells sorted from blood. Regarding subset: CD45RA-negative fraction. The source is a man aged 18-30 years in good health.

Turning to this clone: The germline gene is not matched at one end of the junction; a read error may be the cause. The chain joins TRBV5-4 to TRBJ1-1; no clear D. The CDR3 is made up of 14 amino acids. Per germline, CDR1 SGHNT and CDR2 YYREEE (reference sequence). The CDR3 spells CASSQDYGRTEAFF. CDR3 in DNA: TGCGCCAGCAGCCAAGATTATGGGCGGACTGAAGCTTTCTTT.

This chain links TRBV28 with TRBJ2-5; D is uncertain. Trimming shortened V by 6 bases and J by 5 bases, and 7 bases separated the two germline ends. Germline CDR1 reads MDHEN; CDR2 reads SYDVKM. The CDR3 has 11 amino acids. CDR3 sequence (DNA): TGTGCCAGCAGCGTTAGGGAGACCCAGTACTTC. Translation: CASSVRETQYF.

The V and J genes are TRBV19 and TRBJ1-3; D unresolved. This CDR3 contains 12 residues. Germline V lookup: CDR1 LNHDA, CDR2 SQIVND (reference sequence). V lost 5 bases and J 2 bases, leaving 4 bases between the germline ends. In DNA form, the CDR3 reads TGTGCCAGTAGTTTGGCTGGAAACACCATATATTTT. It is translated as CASSLAGNTIYF.

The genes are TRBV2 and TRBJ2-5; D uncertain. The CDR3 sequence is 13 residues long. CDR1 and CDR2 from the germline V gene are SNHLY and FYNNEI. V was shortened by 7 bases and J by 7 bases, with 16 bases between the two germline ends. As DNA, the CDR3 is TGTGCCAGCATGGCAGGTCTTACGGGGACCCAGTACTTC. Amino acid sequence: CASMAGLTGTQYF.

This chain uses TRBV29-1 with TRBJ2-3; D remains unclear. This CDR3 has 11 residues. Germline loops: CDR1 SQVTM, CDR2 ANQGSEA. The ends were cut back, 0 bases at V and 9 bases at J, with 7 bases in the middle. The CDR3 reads CSVEDQETQYF. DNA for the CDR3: TGCAGCGTTGAAGATCAAGAAACGCAGTATTTT.

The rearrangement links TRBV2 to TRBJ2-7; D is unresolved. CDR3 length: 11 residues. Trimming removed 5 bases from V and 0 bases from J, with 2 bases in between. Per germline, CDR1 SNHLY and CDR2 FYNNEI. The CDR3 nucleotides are TGTGCCAGCAGTTTCTCCTACGAGCAGTACTTC. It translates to CASSFSYEQYF.

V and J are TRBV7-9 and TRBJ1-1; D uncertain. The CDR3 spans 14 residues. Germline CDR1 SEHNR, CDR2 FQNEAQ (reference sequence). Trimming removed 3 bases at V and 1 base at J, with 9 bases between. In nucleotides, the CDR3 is TGTGCCAGCAGCTTTCCCGGACGGAACACTGAAGCTTTCTTT. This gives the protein CASSFPGRNTEAFF.

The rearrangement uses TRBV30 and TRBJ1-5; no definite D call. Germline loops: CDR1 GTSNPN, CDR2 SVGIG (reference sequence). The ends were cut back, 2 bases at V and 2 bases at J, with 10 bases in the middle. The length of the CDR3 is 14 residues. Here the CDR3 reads CAWSQVNGNQPQHF. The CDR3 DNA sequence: TGTGCCTGGAGTCAGGTAAATGGCAATCAGCCCCAGCATTTT.

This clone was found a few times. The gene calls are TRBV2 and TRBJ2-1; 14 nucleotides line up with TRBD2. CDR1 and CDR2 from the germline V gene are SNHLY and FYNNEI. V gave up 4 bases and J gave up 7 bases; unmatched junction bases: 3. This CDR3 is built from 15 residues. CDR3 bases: TGTGCCAGCAGTGGACTAGCGGGAGGGCCAAATGAGCAGTTCTTC. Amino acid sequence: CASSGLAGGPNEQFF.

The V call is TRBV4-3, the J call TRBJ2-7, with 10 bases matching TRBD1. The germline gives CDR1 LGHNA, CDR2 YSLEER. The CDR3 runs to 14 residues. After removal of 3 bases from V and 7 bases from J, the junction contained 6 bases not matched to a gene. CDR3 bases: TGCGCCAGCAGCCAGGGACAGGGGATTGGGGAGCAGTACTTC. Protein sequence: CASSQGQGIGEQYF.

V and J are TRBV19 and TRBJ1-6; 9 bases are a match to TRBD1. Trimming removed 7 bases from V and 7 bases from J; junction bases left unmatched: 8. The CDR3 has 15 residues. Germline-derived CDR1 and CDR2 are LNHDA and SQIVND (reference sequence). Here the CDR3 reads CASTSAGQGNSPLHF. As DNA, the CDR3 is TGTGCCAGTACTTCTGCGGGACAGGGCAATTCACCCCTCCACTTT.

In DNA, the CDR3 is TGTGCCAGTAGTACCCCCGGTAGCAGGAACACCGGGGAGCTGTTTTTT. It translates to CASSTPGSRNTGELFF. The V and J genes are TRBV19 and TRBJ2-2; D remains ambiguous. There are 16 residues in the CDR3. The V end was cut by 4 bases, the J end by 1 base, with 13 bases between. CDR1 is LNHDA and CDR2 is SQIVND in the germline V gene (reference sequence). The complete variable domain, with remaining parts taken from reference TRBV19 and TRBJ2-2, reads DGGITQSPKYLFRKEGQNVTLSCEQNLNHDAMYWYRQDPGQGLRLIYYSQIVNDFQKGDIAEGYSVSREKKESFPLTVTSAQKNPTAFYLCASSTPGSRNTGELFFGEGSRLTVL.

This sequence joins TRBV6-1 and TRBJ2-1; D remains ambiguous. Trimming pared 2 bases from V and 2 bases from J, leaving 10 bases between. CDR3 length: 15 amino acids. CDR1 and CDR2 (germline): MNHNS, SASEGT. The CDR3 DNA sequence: TGTGCCAGCAGTGAATCCCCAGCCGCCTACAATGAGCAGTTCTTC. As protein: CASSESPAAYNEQFF.

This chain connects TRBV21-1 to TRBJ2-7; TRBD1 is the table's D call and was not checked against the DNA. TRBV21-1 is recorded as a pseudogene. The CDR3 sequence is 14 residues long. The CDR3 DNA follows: TGTGCCAGTCCTCCGCCGGGACAGTACTACGAGCAGTACTTC. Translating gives CASPPPGQYYEQYF.

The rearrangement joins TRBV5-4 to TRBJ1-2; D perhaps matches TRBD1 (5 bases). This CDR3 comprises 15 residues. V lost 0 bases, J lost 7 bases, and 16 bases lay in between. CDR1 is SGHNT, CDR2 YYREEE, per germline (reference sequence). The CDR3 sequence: CASSLEGRRRGGYTF. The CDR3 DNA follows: TGTGCCAGCAGCTTGGAGGGACGGAGAAGGGGTGGCTACACCTTC.

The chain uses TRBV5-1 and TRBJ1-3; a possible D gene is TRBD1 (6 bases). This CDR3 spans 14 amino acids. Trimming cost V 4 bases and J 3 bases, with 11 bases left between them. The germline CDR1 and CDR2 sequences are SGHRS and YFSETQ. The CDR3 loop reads CASSEGTFGNTIYF. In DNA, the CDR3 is TGCGCCAGCAGCGAGGGGACATTTGGAAACACCATATATTTT.

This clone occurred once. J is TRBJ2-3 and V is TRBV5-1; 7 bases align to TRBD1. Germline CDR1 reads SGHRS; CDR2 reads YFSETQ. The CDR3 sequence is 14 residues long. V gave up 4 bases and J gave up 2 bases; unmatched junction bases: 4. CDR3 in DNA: TGCGCCAGCAGCCAGGGACAGAACACAGATACGCAGTATTTT. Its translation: CASSQGQNTDTQYF.

CDR3 amino acids: CASSLTGSTEAFF. In DNA, the CDR3 is TGCGCCAGCAGTCTAACAGGGAGCACTGAAGCTTTCTTT. The chain employs TRBV10-1 and TRBJ1-1; a weak D match, TRBD1 (6 bases). Trimming removed 5 bases at V and 4 bases at J, with 11 bases between. CDR3 length equals 13 residues. CDR1 and CDR2 from the germline V gene are WNHNN and SYGVQD (reference sequence).

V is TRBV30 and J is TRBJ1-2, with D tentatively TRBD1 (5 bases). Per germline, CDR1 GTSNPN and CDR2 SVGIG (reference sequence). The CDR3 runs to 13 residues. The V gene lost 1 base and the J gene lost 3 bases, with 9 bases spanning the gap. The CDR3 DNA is TGTGCCTGGAGTGGGCAGGGTCACTATGGCTACACCTTC. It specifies CAWSGQGHYGYTF.

The CDR3 sequence is CAWTLGNTIYF. CDR3 DNA sequence: TGTGCCTGGACTTTGGGAAACACCATATATTTT. The chain links TRBV30 to TRBJ1-3; no clear D. The CDR3 spans 11 residues. Germline loops: CDR1 GTSNPN, CDR2 SVGIG (reference sequence). V shed 4 bases and J shed 4 bases, with 5 bases lying between them.

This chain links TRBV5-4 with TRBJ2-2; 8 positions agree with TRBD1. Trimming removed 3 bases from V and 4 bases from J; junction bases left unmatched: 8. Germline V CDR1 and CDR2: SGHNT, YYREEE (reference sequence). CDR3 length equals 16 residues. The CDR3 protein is CASSSGQGRGTGELFF. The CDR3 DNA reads TGTGCCAGCAGCTCCGGACAGGGTCGGGGCACCGGGGAGCTGTTTTTT.

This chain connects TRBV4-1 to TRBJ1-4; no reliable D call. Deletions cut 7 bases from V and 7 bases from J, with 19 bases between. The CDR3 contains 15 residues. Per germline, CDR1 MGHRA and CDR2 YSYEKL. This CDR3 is CASTTGWKEGEKLFF. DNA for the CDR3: TGCGCCAGCACCACGGGGTGGAAGGAGGGTGAAAAACTGTTTTTT.

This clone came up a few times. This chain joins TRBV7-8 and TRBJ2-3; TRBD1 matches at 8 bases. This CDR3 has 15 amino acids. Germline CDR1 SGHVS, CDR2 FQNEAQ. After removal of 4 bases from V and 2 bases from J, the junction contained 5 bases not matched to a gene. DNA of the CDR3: TGTGCCAGCAGCTCCCGGACAGGGTACACAGATACGCAGTATTTT. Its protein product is CASSSRTGYTDTQYF.

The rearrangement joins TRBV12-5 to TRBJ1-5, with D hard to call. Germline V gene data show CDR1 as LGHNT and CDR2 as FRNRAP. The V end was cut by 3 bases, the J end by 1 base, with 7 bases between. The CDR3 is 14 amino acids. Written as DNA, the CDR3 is TGTGCTAGTGGTTTCATGGGGAGCAATCAGCCCCAGCATTTT. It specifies CASGFMGSNQPQHF.

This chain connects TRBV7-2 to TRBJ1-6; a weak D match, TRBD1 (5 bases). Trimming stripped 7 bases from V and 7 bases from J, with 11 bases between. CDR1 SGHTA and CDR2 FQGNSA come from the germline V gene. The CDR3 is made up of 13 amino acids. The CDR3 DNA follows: TGTGCCAGCACAGGGCAGCAGAATTCACCCCTCCACTTT. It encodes CASTGQQNSPLHF.

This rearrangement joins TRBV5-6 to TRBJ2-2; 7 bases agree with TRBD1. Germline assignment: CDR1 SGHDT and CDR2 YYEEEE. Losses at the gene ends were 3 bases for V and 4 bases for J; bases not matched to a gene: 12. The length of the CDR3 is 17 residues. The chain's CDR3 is CASSSLPTGASTGELFF. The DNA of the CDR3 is TGTGCCAGCAGCTCCTTACCCACAGGGGCGAGCACCGGGGAGCTGTTTTTT. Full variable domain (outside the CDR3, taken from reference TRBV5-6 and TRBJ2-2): DAGVTQSPTHLIKTRGQQVTLRCSPKSGHDTVSWYQQALGQGPQFIFQYYEEEERQRGNFPDRFSGHQFPNYSSELNVNALLLGDSALYLCASSSLPTGASTGELFFGEGSRLTVL.

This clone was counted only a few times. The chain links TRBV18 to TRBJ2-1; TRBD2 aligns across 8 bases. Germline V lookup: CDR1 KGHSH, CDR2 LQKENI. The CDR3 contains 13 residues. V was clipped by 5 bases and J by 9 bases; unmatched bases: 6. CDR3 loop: CASSELLAGEQFF. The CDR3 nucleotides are TGTGCCAGCTCAGAACTGCTAGCGGGTGAGCAGTTCTTC.

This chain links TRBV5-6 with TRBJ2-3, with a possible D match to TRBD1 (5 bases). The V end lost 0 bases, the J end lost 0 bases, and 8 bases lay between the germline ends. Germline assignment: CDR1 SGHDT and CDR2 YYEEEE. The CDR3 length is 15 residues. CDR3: CASSLGRTSTDTQYF. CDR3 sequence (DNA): TGTGCCAGCAGCTTGGGTCGGACAAGCACAGATACGCAGTATTTT.

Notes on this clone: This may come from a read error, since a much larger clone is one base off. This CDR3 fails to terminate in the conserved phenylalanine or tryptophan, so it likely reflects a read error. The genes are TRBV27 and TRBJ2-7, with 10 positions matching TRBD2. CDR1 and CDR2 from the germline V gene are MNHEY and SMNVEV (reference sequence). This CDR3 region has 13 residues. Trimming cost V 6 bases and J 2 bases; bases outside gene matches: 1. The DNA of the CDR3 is TGTGCCAGCAGAGCGGGAGGGCCCTACGAGCAGTACCTC. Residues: CASRAGGPYEQYL.